The sequence of this T cell receptor (beta chain) was determined in a study of T cell responses to AZD1222 COVID-19 vaccine. Of note for this clone: Its antigen is unidentified.

Method: immunoSEQ multiplex PCR; TCRdb's copy keeps in-frame clones and lacks some. The sample lists 200,000 or so clones, 80% to 90% seen once, with under 8% in the top ten. The V gene's germline CDR1 is WSHSY and CDR2 SAAADI. The CDR3 spans 12 residues. Trimming removed 10 bases from V and 7 bases from J, with 14 bases in between. Study findings and constraints: Donor demographics were predominantly white British with a female majority; clonal diversity may be underestimated. Repertoires were collected only later (after the peak T cell response had occurred). Nearly half of the spike-specific TCRs reportedly recognize variant regions that carry no mutations. Two doses of AZD1222 preceded a rise in Spike-specific TCR breadth and depth.

The chain has TRBV10-2 and TRBJ2-1, with D possibly TRBD1 on 6 matching bases. The sequence was collected from an adult in good health. This sample comprised peripheral blood, obtained on day 0 of AZD1222 vaccination. CDR3 DNA sequence: TGCGCCACCGAACAGGGCGGGAATGAGCAGTTCTTC. Translating it yields CATEQGGNEQFF.